These 5 T cell receptor beta chains originate from one sample sequenced in a study of T cells after yellow fever vaccination. TCRdb used MiXCR to reprocess the 5' RACE reads, holding one entry per CDR3 protein. The sample holds 500,000 to 550,000 distinct CDR3 sequences, around a fifth seen once. Sequenced material: PBMCs, taken about 21 days after the first yellow fever vaccination. The receptors stem from a young man who received the YFV17D yellow fever vaccine.

In its sample, this clonotype was seen a few times. J is TRBJ2-2 and V is TRBV28; weak D call: TRBD2 (6 bases). CDR3 length: 14 residues. Per germline, CDR1 MDHEN and CDR2 SYDVKM. V was cut by 8 bases and J by 0 bases, with 10 bases left in between. This CDR3 is CASLTSTNTGELFF. CDR3 in DNA: TGTGCCAGCTTGACTAGTACGAACACCGGGGAGCTGTTTTTT. The full variable domain, with the rest looked up from reference TRBV28 and TRBJ2-2, is DVKVTQSSRYLVKRTGEKVFLECVQDMDHENMFWYRQDPGLGLRLIYFSYDVKMKEKGDIPEGYSVSREKKERFSLILESASTNQTSMYLCASLTSTNTGELFFGEGSRLTVL.

This clonotype was detected ten times or more. The V and J genes are TRBV2 and TRBJ2-7; 10 nucleotides align to TRBD2. CDR3 length: 15 residues. Germline CDR1 reads SNHLY; CDR2 reads FYNNEI. Trimming at V came to 0 bases and at J to 3 bases, leaving 2 bases not matched to a gene. The chain's CDR3 is CASSEAPSGGYEQYF. DNA for the CDR3: TGTGCCAGCAGTGAAGCCCCTAGCGGGGGCTACGAGCAGTACTTC.

The V and J genes are TRBV2 and TRBJ1-2, with 10 positions matching TRBD1. The trim removed 5 bases at V and 2 bases at J, leaving 14 bases unmatched. The CDR3 spans 18 residues. The germline gives CDR1 SNHLY, CDR2 FYNNEI. Written as DNA, the CDR3 is TGTGCCAGCAGTTTTAACATTGGACAGGGGGTAACGAACTATGGCTACACCTTC. Protein sequence: CASSFNIGQGVTNYGYTF.

The chain links TRBV30 to TRBJ1-1; D call uncertain. Germline lookup yields CDR1 GTSNPN and CDR2 SVGIG (reference sequence). This CDR3 spans 12 amino acids. Trimming shortened V by 3 bases and J by 3 bases, and 8 bases separated the two germline ends. CDR3 residues: CAWSEGYTEAFF. The DNA of the CDR3 is TGTGCCTGGAGCGAGGGATACACTGAAGCTTTCTTT.

This clonotype appeared a few times. J is TRBJ2-6 and V is TRBV11-1; D not resolved. V shed 1 base and J shed 0 bases, with 7 bases lying between them. CDR3 size: 16 residues. Looked up from germline, CDR1 is SGHAT and CDR2 is FQDESV (reference sequence). The CDR3 nucleotides are TGTGCCAGCAGCTTAGAGAGAAGCTCTGGGGCCAACGTCCTGACTTTC. Protein product: CASSLERSSGANVLTF.